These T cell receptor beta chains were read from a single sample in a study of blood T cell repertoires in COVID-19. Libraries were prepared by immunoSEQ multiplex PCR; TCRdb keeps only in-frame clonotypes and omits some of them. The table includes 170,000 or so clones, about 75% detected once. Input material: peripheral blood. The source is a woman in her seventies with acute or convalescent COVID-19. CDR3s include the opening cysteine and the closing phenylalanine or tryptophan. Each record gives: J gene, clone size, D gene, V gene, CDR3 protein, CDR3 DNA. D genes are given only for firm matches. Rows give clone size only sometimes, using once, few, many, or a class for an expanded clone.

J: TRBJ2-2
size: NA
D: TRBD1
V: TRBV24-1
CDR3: CATSDLGTGGFGELFF
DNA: TGTGCCACCAGTGATTTGGGGACAGGGGGGTTCGGGGAGCTGTTTTTT

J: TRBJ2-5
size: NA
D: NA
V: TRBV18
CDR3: CASSPQTGEGTQYF
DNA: TGTGCCAGCTCACCTCAAACGGGAGAGGGGACCCAGTACTTC

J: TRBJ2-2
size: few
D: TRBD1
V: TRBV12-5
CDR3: CASGLVAGGGTGELFF
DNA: TGTGCTAGTGGTTTGGTAGCAGGGGGCGGCACCGGGGAGCTGTTTTTT

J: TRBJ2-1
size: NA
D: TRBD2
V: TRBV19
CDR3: CASSIRAGGGNEQFF
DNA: TGTGCCAGTAGTATTAGGGCGGGAGGAGGGAATGAGCAGTTCTTC

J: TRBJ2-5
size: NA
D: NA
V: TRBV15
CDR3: CATSRDLGETQYF
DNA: TGTGCCACCAGCAGAGATTTGGGCGAGACCCAGTACTTC

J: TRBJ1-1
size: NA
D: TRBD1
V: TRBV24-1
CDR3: CATSDSQGPNTEAFF
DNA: TGTGCCACCAGTGATTCACAGGGGCCAAACACTGAAGCTTTCTTT

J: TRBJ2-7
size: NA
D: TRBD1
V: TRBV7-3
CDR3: CASSLTKTGGGNEQYF
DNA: TGTGCCAGCAGCTTAACAAAGACAGGGGGCGGGAACGAGCAGTACTTC

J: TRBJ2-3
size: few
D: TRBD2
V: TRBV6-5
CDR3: CASSYGRETDTQYF
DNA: TGTGCCAGCAGTTACGGGCGGGAGACAGATACGCAGTATTTT

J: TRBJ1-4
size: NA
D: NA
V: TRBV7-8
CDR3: CASSPSNPYGTNEKLFF
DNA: TGTGCCAGCAGCCCATCGAACCCCTATGGTACTAATGAAAAACTGTTTTTT

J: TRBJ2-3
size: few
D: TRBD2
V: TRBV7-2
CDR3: CASSWAGGSNTQYF
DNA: TGTGCCAGCAGCTGGGCGGGAGGCTCCAATACGCAGTATTTT

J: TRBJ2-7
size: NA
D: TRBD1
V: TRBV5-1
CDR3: CASSDRDEQYF
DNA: TGCGCCAGCAGCGACAGGGACGAGCAGTACTTC

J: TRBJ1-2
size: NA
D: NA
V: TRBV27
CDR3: CASSSQLPRTGRLYGYTF
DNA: TGTGCCAGCAGTTCCCAACTCCCCAGGACGGGGAGGCTCTATGGCTACACCTTC

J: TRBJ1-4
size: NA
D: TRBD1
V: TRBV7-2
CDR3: CASSLVGTGSEKLFF
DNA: TGTGCCAGCAGCTTAGTCGGGACAGGGAGTGAAAAACTGTTTTTT

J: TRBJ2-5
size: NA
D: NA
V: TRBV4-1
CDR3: CASSPISLAADQETQYF
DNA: TGCGCCAGCAGCCCTATCAGTCTCGCGGCGGATCAAGAGACCCAGTACTTC

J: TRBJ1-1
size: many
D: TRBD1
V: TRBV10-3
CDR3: CAISDDREVTEAFF
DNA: TGTGCCATCAGTGACGACAGGGAGGTGACTGAAGCTTTCTTT

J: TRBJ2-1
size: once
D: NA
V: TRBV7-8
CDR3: CASSLNSYNEQFF
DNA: TGTGCCAGCAGCTTAAATTCTTACAATGAGCAGTTCTTC

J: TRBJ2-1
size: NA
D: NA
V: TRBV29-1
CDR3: CSVDVGEVSSYNEQFF
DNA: TGCAGCGTTGATGTTGGGGAGGTGAGCTCCTACAATGAGCAGTTCTTC

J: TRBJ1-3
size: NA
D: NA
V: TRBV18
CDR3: CASSPRQLDSGNTIYF
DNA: TGTGCCAGCTCACCAAGACAGTTAGACTCTGGAAACACCATATATTTT

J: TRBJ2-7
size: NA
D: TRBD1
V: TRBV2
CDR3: CASKTGPEQYF
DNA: TGTGCCAGCAAGACAGGGCCCGAGCAGTACTTC

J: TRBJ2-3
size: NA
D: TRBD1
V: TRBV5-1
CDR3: CASSAVDRSTDTQYF
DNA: TGCGCCAGCAGCGCAGTGGACAGGAGCACAGATACGCAGTATTTT

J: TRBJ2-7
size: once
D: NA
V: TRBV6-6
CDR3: CASRKTYDGVYEQYF
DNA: TGTGCCAGCAGGAAAACCTACGACGGGGTCTACGAGCAGTACTTC

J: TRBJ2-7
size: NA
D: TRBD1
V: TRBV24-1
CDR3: CATSETRTGVDEQYF
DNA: TGTGCCACCAGTGAAACAAGGACAGGGGTCGACGAGCAGTACTTC

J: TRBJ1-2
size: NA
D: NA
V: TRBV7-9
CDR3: CASSPQGIYGYTF
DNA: TGTGCCAGCAGTCCACAGGGTATCTATGGCTACACCTTC

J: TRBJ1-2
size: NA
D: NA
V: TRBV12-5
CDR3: CAPPGGRGYGYTF
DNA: TGTGCTCCTCCTGGGGGCCGCGGGTATGGCTACACCTTC

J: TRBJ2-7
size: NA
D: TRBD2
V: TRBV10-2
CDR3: CASSESAGLAGKNEQYF
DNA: TGCGCCAGCAGTGAGTCGGCGGGACTAGCGGGTAAAAACGAGCAGTACTTC

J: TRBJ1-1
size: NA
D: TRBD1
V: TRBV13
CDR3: CASSLRTGVMNTEAFF
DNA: TGTGCCAGCAGCTTACGGACAGGGGTCATGAACACTGAAGCTTTCTTT

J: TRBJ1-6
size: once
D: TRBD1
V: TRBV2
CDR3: CASWTGSVDNSPLHF
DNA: TGTGCCTCGTGGACAGGTTCGGTGGATAATTCACCCCTCCACTTT

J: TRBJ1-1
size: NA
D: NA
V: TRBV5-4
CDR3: CASSYLGELGTEAFF
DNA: TGTGCCAGCAGCTATTTAGGGGAATTGGGCACTGAAGCTTTCTTT

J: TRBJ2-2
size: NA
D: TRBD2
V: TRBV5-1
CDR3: CASSTGLAESNTGELFF
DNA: TGCGCCAGCAGCACGGGACTAGCGGAGTCGAACACCGGGGAGCTGTTTTTT

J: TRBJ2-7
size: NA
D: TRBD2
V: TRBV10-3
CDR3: CAISARAGRGDEQYF
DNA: TGTGCCATCAGCGCTCGGGCGGGGAGGGGTGACGAGCAGTACTTC

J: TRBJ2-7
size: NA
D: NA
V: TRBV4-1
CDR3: CASSQSPYNGVGISYEQYF
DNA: TGCGCCAGCAGCCAAAGCCCCTATAATGGAGTAGGAATTTCCTACGAGCAGTACTTC